The clone carrying this TCR beta chain was seen only once. The data derive from a study of T cell changes during pregnancy in multiple sclerosis. TCRdb's copy holds only in-frame clones and misses some; the assay was immunoSEQ multiplex PCR. The sample lists roughly 74,000 clones, roughly nine tenths occurring once. The sequencing used peripheral blood, collected before pregnancy. This receptor was obtained from a female donor with multiple sclerosis, enrolled in a pregnancy study.

The CDR3 DNA is TGTGCCAGCAGTGAAGCGCTACGCAGCGACCAAGAGACCCAGTACTTC. This translates into CASSEALRSDQETQYF. This chain links TRBV2 with TRBJ2-5; D not certain. The CDR3 totals 16 residues. The V end was cut by 0 bases, the J end by 0 bases, with 11 bases between. CDR1 is SNHLY, CDR2 FYNNEI, per germline.